This T cell receptor beta chain was sequenced during a study of blood T cell repertoires in COVID-19. For the study at large: PBMCs, B-cell-depleted T cells, or T cells provided the cDNA or gDNA that made up the material.

Generated by immunoSEQ multiplex PCR, the TCRdb table keeps only in-frame clones and is missing some. This table holds 150,000 to 200,000 clones, roughly 80% found once. The sample consisted of peripheral blood. The TCR comes from a young man with active or convalescent COVID-19.

For the CDR3, the DNA is TGTGCCAGTAGTATATCAGATACTGAAGCTTTCTTT. This translates into CASSISDTEAFF. The genes are TRBV19 and TRBJ1-1; no reliable D call. From germline, CDR1 is LNHDA and CDR2 SQIVND (reference sequence). Trimming pared 2 bases from V and 5 bases from J, leaving 6 bases between. The CDR3 runs 12 residues.